A single sample gave rise to the 17 T cell receptor beta chains below, sequenced in a study of graft-versus-host responses after intestinal transplantation. Clones were sequenced by immunoSEQ multiplex PCR, and TCRdb holds only the in-frame ones, with some missing. The sample lists about 37,000 clones, 87% occurring once. The graft tissue was processed, and this released both intraepithelial and lamina propria lymphocytes. Sequences were derived from ileum tissue, sampled almost 210 days after intestinal transplant. Receptors were obtained from a human patient who received an intestinal transplant, so some T cells may come from the graft donor.

This chain joins TRBV2 and TRBJ2-1; 7 nucleotides line up with TRBD2. After removal of 6 bases from V and 4 bases from J, the junction contained 12 bases not matched to a gene. Per the germline V gene, CDR1 is SNHLY and CDR2 is FYNNEI. This CDR3 is built from 16 residues. CDR3 loop: CASRDQTSRGYNEQFF. CDR3 DNA sequence: TGTGCCAGCAGGGACCAGACTAGCCGGGGGTACAATGAGCAGTTCTTC.

This chain links TRBV7-9 with TRBJ2-2, with D perhaps matching TRBD2 (5 bases). The CDR3 is 16 amino acids. Germline lookup yields CDR1 SEHNR and CDR2 FQNEAQ (reference sequence). V was trimmed by 5 bases and J by 4 bases, leaving 17 bases between them. As DNA, the CDR3 is TGTGCCAGCAGCCCCCTTAGAGGGCGGGCCACCGGGGAGCTGTTTTTT. It yields the protein CASSPLRGRATGELFF.

The V and J genes are TRBV21-1 and TRBJ2-7. TRBV21-1 is a pseudogene. The length of the CDR3 is 15 residues. The CDR3 here is CASSNRAESSYEQYF. The CDR3 DNA is TGTGCCAGCAGCAATAGGGCAGAAAGCTCCTACGAGCAGTACTTC.

The CDR3 region is CASSYKLAGGYEQYF. As DNA, the CDR3 is TGTGCCAGCAGTTACAAACTAGCGGGAGGGTACGAGCAGTACTTC. The J gene is TRBJ2-7, the V gene TRBV6-5, with 13 bases matching TRBD2. V was pared by 2 bases and J by 4 bases, with 2 bases of the junction left unmatched. Germline-derived CDR1 and CDR2 are MNHEY and SVGAGI. The CDR3 runs 15 residues.

The V and J genes are TRBV29-1 and TRBJ1-2, with TRBD1 matching 9 bases. V was pared by 3 bases and J by 7 bases, with 6 bases of the junction left unmatched. This CDR3 spans 13 amino acids. Germline V gene lookup returns CDR1 SQVTM and CDR2 ANQGSEA. The CDR3 coding sequence is TGCAGCGTTGATGGGGACAGGGTAACTGGCTACACCTTC. Protein: CSVDGDRVTGYTF.

With respect to this clone: At one end the junction does not follow the germline gene, possibly because of a read error. The same CDR3 is also encoded by other DNA sequences in this sample. CDR3: CASSLYPRGAYNSPLHF. The CDR3 nucleotides read TGTGCCAGCAGTTTATATCCCCGAGGGGCTTATAATTCCCCCCTCCACTTT. This chain uses TRBV27 with TRBJ1-6, with a weak D call TRBD1 (5 bases). The CDR3 covers 17 residues. Germline CDR1 reads MNHEY; CDR2 reads SMNVEV (reference sequence).

This clone was detected only once. The chain is built from TRBV6-5 and TRBJ2-7; 8 nucleotides agree with TRBD1. Germline trimming cut 5 bases from V and 5 bases from J; bases unmatched to any gene: 8. The CDR3 length is 14 residues. The germline V gene encodes CDR1 MNHEY and CDR2 SVGAGI. The CDR3, as DNA: TGTGCCAGCAGTAGGGGGCAGGGGGCCGACGAGCAGTACTTC. It encodes CASSRGQGADEQYF.

The rearrangement uses TRBV2 and TRBJ2-2; perhaps TRBD1 as D (5 bases). Between the trimmed V and J ends, which lost 4 bases and 6 bases, there was a span of 9 bases. The CDR3 loop spans 13 amino acids. Germline CDR1 and CDR2: SNHLY and FYNNEI. The CDR3 DNA follows: TGTGCCAGCAGTGCCCCCAGGGCCGGGGAGCTGTTTTTT. Translated, it gives CASSAPRAGELFF.

The chain is built from TRBV2 and TRBJ2-1; D is perhaps TRBD2 (5 bases). The germline gives CDR1 SNHLY, CDR2 FYNNEI. There are 12 residues in the CDR3. Trimming took off 7 bases at V and 8 bases at J, with 12 bases between the two ends. CDR3: CASNRGTDEQFF. As DNA, the CDR3 is TGTGCCAGCAATCGGGGTACCGATGAGCAGTTCTTC.

The rearrangement links TRBV28 to TRBJ2-6; the D gene is possibly TRBD2 (5 bases). V was trimmed by 6 bases and J by 2 bases, leaving 14 bases between them. Per germline, CDR1 MDHEN and CDR2 SYDVKM. This CDR3 contains 16 residues. The CDR3 loop is CASRLNGEPGANVLTF. The CDR3 DNA follows: TGTGCCAGCAGGCTCAACGGGGAGCCTGGGGCCAACGTCCTGACTTTC.

The chain recombines TRBV19 with TRBJ1-1; 7 bases fit TRBD1. The CDR3 totals 15 residues. CDR1 and CDR2 (germline): LNHDA, SQIVND (reference sequence). Unmatched junction bases numbered 6, after V lost 1 base and J lost 4 bases. The CDR3 here is CASSIGPGGSTEAFF. The CDR3 nucleotides read TGTGCCAGTAGTATAGGTCCAGGGGGGAGCACTGAAGCTTTCTTT. The full variable domain, rest sourced from reference TRBV19 and TRBJ1-1, is DGGITQSPKYLFRKEGQNVTLSCEQNLNHDAMYWYRQDPGQGLRLIYYSQIVNDFQKGDIAEGYSVSREKKESFPLTVTSAQKNPTAFYLCASSIGPGGSTEAFFGQGTRLTVV.

The chain couples TRBV10-3 to TRBJ2-5, with 8 nucleotides matching TRBD2. The CDR3 spans 14 residues. Looked up from germline, CDR1 is ENHRY and CDR2 is SYGVKD. J gave up 3 bases and V 6 bases, and 6 bases lay outside the gene matches. The CDR3 is CAIRDSGVEETQYF. The CDR3 coding sequence is TGTGCCATCAGGGATAGCGGGGTCGAAGAGACCCAGTACTTC.

This rearrangement joins TRBV7-3 to TRBJ2-1; TRBD2 agrees at 13 bases. The germline CDR1 and CDR2 sequences are SGHTA and FQGTGA. This CDR3 has 15 amino acids. The V and J ends lost 3 bases and 4 bases, in that order; junction bases with no gene match: 0. The CDR3 protein is CASSLTSGGYNEQFF. In nucleotides, the CDR3 is TGTGCCAGCAGCTTGACTAGCGGGGGGTACAATGAGCAGTTCTTC.

This clone occurred once. This sequence joins TRBV13 and TRBJ1-5, with D perhaps matching TRBD1 (5 bases). CDR1 PRHDT and CDR2 FYEKMQ come from the germline V gene (reference sequence). The CDR3 contains 15 residues. V lost 0 bases to trimming and J lost 4 bases, with 10 bases between them. The CDR3 region has the DNA TGTGCCAGCAGCTTAGGGCAGGGAGCTAATCAGCCCCAGCATTTT. This translates into CASSLGQGANQPQHF.

The chain recombines TRBV6-1 with TRBJ2-5; D perhaps matches TRBD1 (6 bases). The length of the CDR3 is 14 residues. Germline CDR1 MNHNS, CDR2 SASEGT. Trimming removed 4 bases at V and 7 bases at J, with 16 bases between. In DNA, the CDR3 is TGTGCCAGCAGTGCGAGGACAGCCAGGGCGACCCAGTACTTC. Translation gives CASSARTARATQYF.

The CDR3 DNA is TGTGCCTGGAGTGTACTCGCGGGGGAACCCAATGAGCAGTTCTTC. Translating gives CAWSVLAGEPNEQFF. This chain uses TRBV30 with TRBJ2-1, with 7 bases that match TRBD2. V trimming: 0 bases; J trimming: 6 bases; junction bases outside the gene matches: 8. CDR1 and CDR2 from the germline V gene are GTSNPN and SVGIG (reference sequence). The CDR3 totals 15 residues.

This sequence joins TRBV6-5 and TRBJ2-7; 9 bases fit TRBD2. The V gene's germline CDR1 is MNHEY and CDR2 SVGAGI. The CDR3 is made up of 13 amino acids. After removal of 8 bases from V and 6 bases from J, the junction contained 8 bases not matched to a gene. CDR3 region: CASRTGTSSEQYF. CDR3 DNA sequence: TGTGCCAGCCGCACAGGGACTAGCTCCGAGCAGTACTTC.